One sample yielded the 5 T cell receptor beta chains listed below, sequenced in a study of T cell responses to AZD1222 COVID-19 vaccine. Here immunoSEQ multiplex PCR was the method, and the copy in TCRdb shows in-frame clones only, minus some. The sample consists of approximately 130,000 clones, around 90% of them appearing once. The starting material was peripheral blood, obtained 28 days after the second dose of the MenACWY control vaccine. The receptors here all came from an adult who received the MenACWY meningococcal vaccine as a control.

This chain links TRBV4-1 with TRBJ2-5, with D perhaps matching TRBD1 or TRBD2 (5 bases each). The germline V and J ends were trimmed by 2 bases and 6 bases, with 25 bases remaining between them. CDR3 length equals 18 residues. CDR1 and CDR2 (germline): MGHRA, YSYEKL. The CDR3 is CASSQSQVEGKRIKTQYF. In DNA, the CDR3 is TGCGCCAGCAGCCAATCCCAGGTAGAGGGGAAAAGGATTAAGACCCAGTACTTC.

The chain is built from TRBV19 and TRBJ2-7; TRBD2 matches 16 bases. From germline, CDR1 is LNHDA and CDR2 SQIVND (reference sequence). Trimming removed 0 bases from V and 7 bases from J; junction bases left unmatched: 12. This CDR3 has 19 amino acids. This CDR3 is CASSIDPGLAGGQAWEQYF. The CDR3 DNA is TGTGCCAGTAGTATAGATCCGGGACTAGCGGGAGGGCAGGCATGGGAGCAGTACTTC.

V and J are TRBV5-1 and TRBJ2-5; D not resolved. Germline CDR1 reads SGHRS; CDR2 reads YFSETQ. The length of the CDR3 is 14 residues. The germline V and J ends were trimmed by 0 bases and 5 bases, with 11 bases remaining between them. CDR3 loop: CASSLGVEAETQYF. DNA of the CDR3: TGCGCCAGCAGCTTGGGGGTAGAAGCTGAGACCCAGTACTTC.

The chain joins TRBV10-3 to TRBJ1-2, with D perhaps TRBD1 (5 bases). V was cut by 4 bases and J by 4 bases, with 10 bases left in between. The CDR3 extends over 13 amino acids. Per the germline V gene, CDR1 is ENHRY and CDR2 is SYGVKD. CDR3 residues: CAISGQNLYGYTF. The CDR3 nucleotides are TGTGCCATCAGTGGACAGAACCTCTATGGCTACACCTTC.

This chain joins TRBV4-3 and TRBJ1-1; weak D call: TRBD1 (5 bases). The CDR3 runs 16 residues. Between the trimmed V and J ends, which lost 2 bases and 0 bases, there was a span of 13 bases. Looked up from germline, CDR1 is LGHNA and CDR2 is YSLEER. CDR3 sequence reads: CASSQFLTAMNTEAFF. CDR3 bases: TGCGCCAGCAGCCAATTCCTGACAGCTATGAACACTGAAGCTTTCTTT.